The clone carrying this T cell receptor beta chain was picked up many times. Amplified TCR beta CDR3 regions came from RNA transcripts. Researchers ran a first-round RT-PCR on the TCR CDR3 using the HTBI primer set. TCRdb re-analysed the multiplex PCR reads in MiXCR, keeping a single row per CDR3 protein. The profile shows some 320,000 distinct CDR3 sequences, roughly 13% of them singletons. The sample originates from a study of T cells in Graves' hyperthyroidism and ophthalmopathy. The germline CDR1 and CDR2 sequences are LGHDT and YNNKEL (reference sequence). CDR3 length equals 14 residues. The V gene end was trimmed by 3 bases and the J gene end by 9 bases; junction bases not matched to a gene: 8.

This chain joins TRBV3-1 and TRBJ2-1; TRBD2 matches 7 bases. The TCR sequence derives from a woman between 40 and 55 years old with Graves' ophthalmopathy. The sequenced material came from blood. The CDR3 loop is CASSHHGLGLEQFF. The CDR3 DNA follows: TGTGCCAGCAGCCATCACGGACTAGGACTTGAGCAGTTCTTC.